This T cell receptor beta chain was documented in a study of CD8+ T cells in alopecia areata (dated by TCRdb to between 2017 and 2018). Context from the whole study: Treated patients were enrolled in an open-label pilot trial of oral tofacitinib at 5 to 10 mg twice daily for moderate-to-severe alopecia areata. On the human side, TCRbeta sequencing was run on scalp tissue and on sorted CD4+ and CD8+ peripheral blood T cells from healthy controls and from alopecia areata patients with either patchy or totalis/universalis disease. Tofacitinib-treated patients had biopsies at baseline and at 4 and 24 weeks of treatment, with a later scalp biopsy in several patients. Scalp clonality was compared across normal scalp (n=4), patchy alopecia areata scalp (n=8), and alopecia totalis/universalis scalp (n=8). The SALT score, which quantifies the percentage of affected scalp surface area, was used to measure disease severity in treated patients. RNA was obtained with the PAXgene miRNA kit for fixed scalp, the miRNeasy kit for PBMCs, and the RNeasy kit for mouse skin. Tofacitinib was given for 6 to 18 months, followed by 6 months of follow-up off drug to assess delayed response and recurrence. TCRbeta CDR3 regions were amplified by immunoSEQ multiplex PCR using 35 Vbeta forward and 13 Jbeta reverse primers. The study used high-throughput TCRbeta sequencing to examine T cell clonal expansion in alopecia areata, in both the C3H/HeJ mouse model and human patients.

Broader findings and caveats from the paper: Resident alphabeta T cells in normal human skin are also sequenced, complicating scalp TCR repertoire analysis, unlike mouse skin dominated by gammadelta T cells. During tofacitinib treatment, many expanded lesional clones stuck around in both scalp and blood, and this persistence may partly explain why relapse happens after treatment is stopped. TCR sequences shared between patients were less clear than in mice, possibly partly because of HLA diversity in the patient population. Lesional scalp, especially in alopecia totalis/universalis, showed higher clonality and more expanded CD8+ clones than normal scalp, suggesting antigenic drive. Tofacitinib significantly lowered scalp clonality and the number of expanded CD8+ clones among the top 100 scalp clones. Because the treated cohort was small and had just a single nonresponder, larger studies are needed to establish links between baseline CD8+ expansion and response.

The CDR3, cysteine through phenylalanine, is 12 amino acids long. Of all the DNA, just the CDR3 is kept, 36 bases in frame from base 1. CDR1 and CDR2 are drawn from the germline V gene: SGHVS, FQNEAQ. Deletion took 4 bases off V and 8 bases off J, with a span of 11 bases between the germline ends. Receptor amplification or capture employed the immunoSEQ multiplex PCR assay. RNA was extracted from all samples and reverse transcribed into cDNA, which served as template for TCR sequencing. SuperScript III was used to make first-strand cDNA, primed with a 2:1 mix of oligo-dT and random hexamers. A synthetic immune receptor repertoire was used to gauge amplification bias, and whatever bias remained was removed computationally. In the authors' own workflow: Raw reads were preprocessed for error removal, and CDR3 was defined according to IMGT conventions as running from the conserved cysteine to phenylalanine. To get clonality, Shannon entropy was normalized by log2 of the number of productive unique TCRs and the result was subtracted from 1. Whether scalp clones were CD4 or CD8 was inferred by matching scalp TCRbeta sequences against CD4 and CD8 repertoires sorted from blood. TCRdb provides this immuneACCESS table in a form limited to in-frame rearrangements. Some clones are lacking; in checked studies, under half of them reflect an unresolved V gene, and why the rest are absent is not known. For V, J and clone size, that table is used; D and trimming come from the DNA. The sample yields roughly 7,200 clones; about two thirds were counted once. The ten largest clones represent about a sixth of the sample.

The time point label here, explained by the study, means: approximately 4 weeks on oral tofacitinib. What the treatment or condition label conveys for this sample: oral pan-JAK inhibitor, 5-10 mg twice daily. Peripheral blood and lesional scalp punch biopsies were obtained from patients with alopecia areata. Human scalp biopsies were immediately fixed in PAXgene tissue containers. This clone has just a few counts. No antigen is known for it. No quality values exist for individual bases; no much larger clone is one base distant. The sequence links TRBV7-8 to TRBJ1-2, and the D gene may be TRBD1, 6 bases matching. The sequencing here drew on skin, taken at week 4, from a patient treated with tofacitinib. The TCR was taken from a human donor with alopecia areata. The DNA is TGTGCCAGCAGCTCCACAGGGTCCGGCTACACCTTC. Its amino acids are CASSSTGSGYTF.